The next 2 T cell receptor beta chains were all read from a single sample in a study of T cell changes during pregnancy in multiple sclerosis. Here immunoSEQ multiplex PCR was the method, and the copy in TCRdb shows in-frame clones only, minus some. The repertoire holds roughly 40,000 clones, with around 93% as singletons. Here the sequenced sample was CD4+ T cells from peripheral blood mononuclear cells, taken after pregnancy. The receptors stem from a female donor with multiple sclerosis, enrolled in a pregnancy study.

The chain couples TRBV6-1 to TRBJ1-5; possibly TRBD1 for D (6 bases). The CDR3 spans 12 residues. Trimming took off 10 bases at V and 3 bases at J, with 10 bases between the two ends. Germline lookup yields CDR1 MNHNS and CDR2 SASEGT. The CDR3 DNA sequence: TGTGCCATTAGGACAGCCAATCAGCCCCAGCATTTT. Amino acids: CAIRTANQPQHF.

The gene calls are TRBV10-3 and TRBJ1-2; tentatively, D is TRBD1 (6 bases). The CDR3 covers 18 residues. The ends were cut back, 3 bases at V and 6 bases at J, with 26 bases in the middle. The germline V gene encodes CDR1 ENHRY and CDR2 SYGVKD. The CDR3 reads CAISDFESGGKGPHGYTF. The DNA of the CDR3 is TGTGCCATCAGTGACTTCGAATCGGGGGGCAAGGGGCCCCATGGCTACACCTTC.